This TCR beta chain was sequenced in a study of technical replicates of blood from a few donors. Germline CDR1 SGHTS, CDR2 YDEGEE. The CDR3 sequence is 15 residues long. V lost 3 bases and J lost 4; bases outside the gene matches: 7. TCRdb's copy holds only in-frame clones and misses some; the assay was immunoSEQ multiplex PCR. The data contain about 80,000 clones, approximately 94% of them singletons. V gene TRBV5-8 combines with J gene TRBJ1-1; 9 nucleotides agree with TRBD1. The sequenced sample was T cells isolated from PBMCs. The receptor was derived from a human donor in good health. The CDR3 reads CASSYNKQGATEAFF. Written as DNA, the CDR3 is TGTGCCAGCAGCTATAACAAACAGGGGGCCACTGAAGCTTTCTTT.